This T cell receptor (beta chain) was recovered during a study of blood T cell repertoires in COVID-19. Study in general: Sites in the United States, Italy and Spain provided acute and convalescent COVID-19 samples.

The method was immunoSEQ multiplex PCR; TCRdb's version includes in-frame clones alone and lacks a portion of them. The sample contains about 210,000 clones, less than 90% of which appear only once. The CDR3 spans 15 residues. With 4 bases clipped from V and 7 bases from J, the junction kept 3 bases outside the gene matches. The germline CDR1 and CDR2 sequences are MNHEY and SMNVEV (reference sequence). Input material: peripheral blood. The receptor was isolated from a man aged 65-85 years with acute or convalescent COVID-19. The V call is TRBV27, the J call TRBJ2-1; 14 nucleotides match TRBD2. CDR3: CASSSGLAGANEQFF. CDR3 bases: TGTGCCAGCAGTTCGGGACTAGCGGGAGCAAATGAGCAGTTCTTC.